This T cell receptor beta chain was captured by sequencing in a study of response to subunit inactivated influenza vaccine. General study findings and limits: The authors proposed limited new T cell recruitment per seasonal influenza vaccination.

Concerning this clonotype: Its antigen is unknown.

Trimming removed 1 base at V and 9 bases at J, with 13 bases between. This CDR3 region has 14 residues. Germline V CDR1 and CDR2: MGHRA, YSYEKL. MiXCR, run by TCRdb on the RT-PCR reads, gives a single entry per CDR3 protein. Altogether about 780,000 distinct CDR3 sequences are present, less than 20% being singletons, with the ten largest covering around 9.9%. The clonotype comes from a man aged 50-60 years who received an inactivated influenza vaccine. The chain has TRBV4-1 and TRBJ1-5; TRBD1 might be the D (5 bases). This specimen was PBMCs from blood, taken roughly 5 days after vaccination. The CDR3 bases are TGCGCCAGCAGCCAAGGGAAGGACATTCCGCCCCAGCATTTT. Amino acids: CASSQGKDIPPQHF.